These 27 T cell receptor beta chains were sequenced from one sample in a study of control samples from healthy donors and cancer patients. TCRdb's table, derived via immunoSEQ multiplex PCR, lists solely in-frame clones and lacks some. The table has more than 45,000 clones, about 94% seen once. The sample comprised PBMCs. The receptors come from a woman in her forties or fifties with head and neck cancer.

The chain recombines TRBV5-6 with TRBJ1-2; D gene unclear. V dropped 4 bases and J dropped 6 bases, with 13 bases sitting between them. Germline assignment: CDR1 SGHDT and CDR2 YYEEEE. The CDR3 sequence is 13 residues long. The CDR3 protein is CASSLPVRNGYTF. The CDR3 DNA reads as TGTGCCAGCAGCCTCCCAGTTAGAAATGGCTACACCTTC.

The chain carries TRBV14 and TRBJ2-1, with 10 bases that match TRBD2. Trimming took 4 bases from V and 4 from J; bases not matched to a gene: 4. The CDR3 has 15 residues. Germline V lookup: CDR1 SGHDN, CDR2 FVKESK. CDR3 coding DNA: TGTGCCAGCAGCCGGGGGGGACTAGCGTACAATGAGCAGTTCTTC. Translating gives CASSRGGLAYNEQFF.

This sequence joins TRBV9 and TRBJ2-5; D possibly matches TRBD1 or TRBD2 (5 bases each). The CDR3 length is 15 residues. CDR1 SGDLS and CDR2 YYNGEE come from the germline V gene. V lost 3 bases and J 2 bases, leaving 14 bases between the germline ends. The CDR3 region is CASSGSGTVQETQYF. Here the CDR3 DNA reads TGTGCCAGCAGCGGTTCCGGGACGGTACAAGAGACCCAGTACTTC.

CDR3 amino acids: CASSSARTGFTDTQYF. The CDR3 nucleotides read TGTGCCAGCAGCTCCGCCCGGACAGGGTTCACAGATACGCAGTATTTT. The V and J genes are TRBV7-3 and TRBJ2-3, with 8 bases that match TRBD1. The V gene end was trimmed by 4 bases and the J gene end by 2 bases; junction bases not matched to a gene: 8. The CDR3 sequence is 16 residues long. CDR1 is SGHTA and CDR2 is FQGTGA in the germline V gene.

The gene calls are TRBV2 and TRBJ2-3; D gene ambiguous. This CDR3 has 12 residues. Trimming removed 7 bases at V and 0 bases at J, with 5 bases between. The germline CDR1 and CDR2 sequences are SNHLY and FYNNEI. This CDR3 reads CASTLSTDTQYF. The CDR3 nucleotides are TGTGCCAGCACCCTTAGCACAGATACGCAGTATTTT.

This clone was recorded once. CDR3 sequence reads: CASSLALSGSRYNEQFF. In nucleotides, the CDR3 is TGCGCCAGCAGCTTGGCCCTTAGCGGGAGTCGGTACAATGAGCAGTTCTTC. The chain recombines TRBV5-1 with TRBJ2-1, with TRBD2 identical over 9 bases. Germline lookup yields CDR1 SGHRS and CDR2 YFSETQ. The CDR3 contains 17 residues. V lost 0 bases, J lost 4 bases, and 8 bases stayed unmatched.

The J gene is TRBJ2-7, the V gene TRBV28, with 8 positions matching TRBD2. The CDR3 contains 14 residues. CDR1 and CDR2 (germline): MDHEN, SYDVKM. The J segment lost 2 bases and the V segment lost 3 bases, leaving 3 bases of the junction unmatched. CDR3 protein: CASSFSGGPYEQYF. The CDR3 bases are TGTGCCAGCAGTTTCAGCGGGGGACCCTACGAGCAGTACTTC.

The genes are TRBV7-2 and TRBJ2-7, with 8 bases identical to TRBD2. The CDR3 has 14 residues. After removal of 5 bases from V and 6 bases from J, the junction contained 9 bases not matched to a gene. CDR1 is SGHTA and CDR2 is FQGNSA in the germline V gene. CDR3 residues: CASSTGLDPSEQYF. The CDR3 nucleotides are TGTGCCAGCAGCACGGGACTAGACCCCTCCGAGCAGTACTTC.

The chain employs TRBV5-1 and TRBJ1-3; 10 nucleotides match TRBD1. Per germline, CDR1 SGHRS and CDR2 YFSETQ. V trimming: 0 bases; J trimming: 4 bases; junction bases outside the gene matches: 4. The CDR3 consists of 16 residues. As DNA, the CDR3 is TGCGCCAGCAGCTTGGGGGACAGGGGAGCAGGAAACACCATATATTTT. Residues: CASSLGDRGAGNTIYF.

The chain links TRBV18 to TRBJ1-1; possibly TRBD1 for D (5 bases). Germline lookup yields CDR1 KGHSH and CDR2 LQKENI. CDR3 length: 15 amino acids. Trimming left V 4 bases short and J 1 base short, with 13 bases between. The CDR3, as DNA: TGTGCCAGCTCACTATCAGGGCCGAAGAACACTGAAGCTTTCTTT. Amino acid sequence: CASSLSGPKNTEAFF.

V gene TRBV5-4 combines with J gene TRBJ1-6, with TRBD1 matching 7 bases. Trimming cost V 4 bases and J 6 bases; bases outside gene matches: 13. The V gene's germline CDR1 is SGHNT and CDR2 YYREEE (reference sequence). CDR3 length: 17 amino acids. The CDR3 reads CASSHVRQGGINSPLHF. The CDR3 DNA sequence: TGTGCCAGCAGCCACGTGAGACAGGGCGGAATTAATTCACCCCTCCACTTT.

This chain links TRBV6-5 with TRBJ2-7; D call uncertain. CDR3 length: 14 residues. Germline V CDR1 and CDR2: MNHEY, SVGAGI. With 5 bases removed from V and 3 bases from J, the gap between germline ends came to 14 bases. The CDR3 here is CASSLRQDLYEQYF. CDR3 bases: TGTGCCAGCAGTCTCCGTCAAGACCTCTACGAGCAGTACTTC.

The V and J genes are TRBV18 and TRBJ1-1; 11 bases agree with TRBD1. The CDR3 has 15 residues. V was pared by 2 bases and J by 4 bases, with 3 bases of the junction left unmatched. Looked up from germline, CDR1 is KGHSH and CDR2 is LQKENI. CDR3 sequence reads: CASSPSGTGGTEAFF. In DNA form, the CDR3 reads TGTGCCAGCTCACCATCCGGGACAGGGGGCACTGAAGCTTTCTTT.

The rearrangement uses TRBV29-1 and TRBJ2-1; 7 bases line up with TRBD1. Germline trimming cut 4 bases from V and 0 bases from J; bases unmatched to any gene: 6. The CDR3 is 15 amino acids. Germline lookup yields CDR1 SQVTM and CDR2 ANQGSEA. This chain's CDR3 is CSVAGGSSSYNEQFF. CDR3 in DNA: TGCAGCGTTGCAGGGGGATCGAGCTCCTACAATGAGCAGTTCTTC.

This chain joins TRBV7-2 and TRBJ1-1; maybe TRBD1 (5 bases). Per the germline V gene, CDR1 is SGHTA and CDR2 is FQGNSA. The CDR3 consists of 15 residues. V was cut by 0 bases and J by 2 bases, with 10 bases left in between. The CDR3 DNA reads as TGTGCCAGCAGCTTAGCCGGGACGGCTAACACTGAAGCTTTCTTT. Its translation is CASSLAGTANTEAFF.

The chain has TRBV27 and TRBJ1-5; D not certain. The CDR3 runs to 18 residues. V lost 5 bases and J 0 bases, leaving 20 bases between the germline ends. Per germline, CDR1 MNHEY and CDR2 SMNVEV (reference sequence). CDR3 nucleotide sequence: TGTGCCAGCAGTCCGACCCCCCTACGGACGGATAGCAATCAGCCCCAGCATTTT. It is translated as CASSPTPLRTDSNQPQHF.

The rearrangement uses TRBV19 and TRBJ1-4; a weak D match, TRBD1 (6 bases). The length of the CDR3 is 13 residues. Trimming took off 10 bases at V and 3 bases at J, with 12 bases between the two ends. Germline CDR1 reads LNHDA; CDR2 reads SQIVND (reference sequence). The CDR3 here is CATLGGPNEKLFF. DNA of the CDR3: TGTGCCACCCTAGGGGGTCCTAATGAAAAACTGTTTTTT.

This clone has only a few counts. This CDR3 is CASSRSDGTISGNTIYF. CDR3 coding DNA: TGCGCCAGCAGCCGTTCGGATGGTACCATCTCTGGAAACACCATATATTTT. The chain links TRBV5-1 to TRBJ1-3; D is unresolved. V was trimmed by 4 bases and J by 0 bases, leaving 17 bases between them. Looked up from germline, CDR1 is SGHRS and CDR2 is YFSETQ. There are 17 residues in the CDR3.

The rearrangement links TRBV18 to TRBJ2-1; tentatively, D is TRBD1 (9 bases). The germline CDR1 and CDR2 sequences are KGHSH and LQKENI. Between the trimmed V and J ends, which lost 2 bases and 3 bases, there was a span of 26 bases. This CDR3 contains 20 residues. CDR3 region: CASSPLATQRGTGIYNEQFF. CDR3 bases: TGTGCCAGCTCACCATTGGCGACCCAGCGGGGGACAGGGATCTACAATGAGCAGTTCTTC. Supplemented by reference TRBV18 and TRBJ2-1, the full variable domain reads NAGVMQNPRHLVRRRGQEARLRCSPMKGHSHVYWYRQLPEEGLKFMVYLQKENIIDESGMPKERFSAEFPKEGPSILRIQQVVRGDSAAYFCASSPLATQRGTGIYNEQFFGPGTRLTVL.

This sequence joins TRBV4-3 and TRBJ2-2, with D unclear. This CDR3 spans 16 amino acids. The V end was cut by 0 bases, the J end by 5 bases, with 13 bases between. CDR1 LGHNA and CDR2 YSLEER come from the germline V gene. As DNA, the CDR3 is TGCGCCAGCAGCCAAGACCGCACTCTACAGACCGGGGAGCTGTTTTTT. Its translation is CASSQDRTLQTGELFF.

This clone was seen a single time. The rearrangement uses TRBV7-3 and TRBJ2-1, with D possibly TRBD2 on 6 matching bases. Looked up from germline, CDR1 is SGHTA and CDR2 is FQGTGA. The V end was cut by 3 bases, the J end by 5 bases, with 20 bases between. This CDR3 has 17 amino acids. CDR3: CASSLTLGGSGHNEQFF. CDR3 DNA: TGTGCCAGCAGCTTGACCCTCGGGGGAAGCGGACACAATGAGCAGTTCTTC.

The chain carries TRBV27 and TRBJ1-4; 7 nucleotides match TRBD1. From germline, CDR1 is MNHEY and CDR2 SMNVEV (reference sequence). CDR3 size: 14 residues. With V trimmed by 6 bases and J by 3 bases, 4 bases remained unmatched. The CDR3 loop is CASSRGGPNEKLFF. CDR3 sequence (DNA): TGTGCCAGCAGCCGAGGGGGCCCTAATGAAAAACTGTTTTTT.

V usage is TRBV7-9 and J usage is TRBJ2-7; D not resolved. V was pared by 2 bases and J by 6 bases, with 11 bases between. The CDR3 is made up of 13 amino acids. Germline CDR1 SEHNR, CDR2 FQNEAQ (reference sequence). The DNA for the CDR3 is TGTGCCAGCAGCTTATCATTGGCAGGCGAGCAGTACTTC. Residues: CASSLSLAGEQYF.

Here the CDR3 DNA reads TGTGCCATCAGTGAGTATCAGGACAGCTATGGCTACACCTTC. It yields the protein CAISEYQDSYGYTF. The chain links TRBV10-3 to TRBJ1-2; TRBD1 might be the D (6 bases). From germline, CDR1 is ENHRY and CDR2 SYGVKD. This CDR3 has 14 residues. V lost 1 base, J lost 4 bases, and 10 bases lay in between.

The rearrangement links TRBV12-5 to TRBJ1-4; no clear D. The germline V and J ends were trimmed by 6 bases and 3 bases, with 14 bases remaining between them. The germline CDR1 and CDR2 sequences are LGHNT and FRNRAP. The CDR3 length is 15 residues. CDR3 sequence: CASGTSMRANEKLFF. Written as DNA, the CDR3 is TGTGCTAGTGGCACCAGCATGAGGGCTAATGAAAAACTGTTTTTT.

V usage is TRBV18 and J usage is TRBJ1-5; maybe TRBD1 (5 bases). V lost 3 bases to trimming and J lost 2 bases, with 11 bases between them. Per germline, CDR1 KGHSH and CDR2 LQKENI. This CDR3 spans 15 amino acids. The CDR3 here is CASSPGHHGNQPQHF. The CDR3 DNA is TGTGCCAGCTCACCCGGACATCATGGCAATCAGCCCCAGCATTTT.

The sample holds one count of this clone. The rearrangement uses TRBV19 and TRBJ1-2; D gene unclear. Germline CDR1 LNHDA, CDR2 SQIVND (reference sequence). The CDR3 is 14 amino acids. Trimming removed 0 bases at V and 4 bases at J, with 9 bases between. The CDR3 nucleotides read TGTGCCAGTAGTATAGATCACTCCTTCTATGGCTACACCTTC. Amino acid sequence: CASSIDHSFYGYTF.